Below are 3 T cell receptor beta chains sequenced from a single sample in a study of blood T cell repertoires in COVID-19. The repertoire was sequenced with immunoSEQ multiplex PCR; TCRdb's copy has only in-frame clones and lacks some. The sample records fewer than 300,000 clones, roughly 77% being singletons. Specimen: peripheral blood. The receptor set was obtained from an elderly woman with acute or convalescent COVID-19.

The CDR3 region has the DNA TGTGCTAGTCAGGGAACCTACGAGCAGTACTTC. It encodes CASQGTYEQYF. This sequence joins TRBV12-5 and TRBJ2-7; a possible D gene is TRBD1 (5 bases). This CDR3 has 11 residues. The germline V and J ends were trimmed by 8 bases and 2 bases, with 7 bases remaining between them. Germline-derived CDR1 and CDR2 are LGHNT and FRNRAP.

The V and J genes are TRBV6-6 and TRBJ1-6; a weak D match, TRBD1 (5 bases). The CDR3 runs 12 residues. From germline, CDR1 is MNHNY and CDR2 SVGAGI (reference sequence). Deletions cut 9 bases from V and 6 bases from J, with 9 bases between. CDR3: CASATANSPLHF. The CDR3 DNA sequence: TGTGCCAGTGCGACAGCTAATTCACCCCTCCACTTT.

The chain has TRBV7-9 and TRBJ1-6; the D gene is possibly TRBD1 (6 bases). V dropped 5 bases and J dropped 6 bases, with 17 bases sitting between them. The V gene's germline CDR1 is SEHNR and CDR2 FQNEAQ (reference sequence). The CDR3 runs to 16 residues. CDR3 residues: CASSLTRGGGNSPLHF. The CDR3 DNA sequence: TGTGCCAGCAGCCTCACGAGGGGGGGTGGTAATTCACCCCTCCACTTT.